Following are 8 T cell receptor beta chains from one sample sequenced in a study of T cells in Graves' hyperthyroidism and ophthalmopathy. It was RNA transcripts that yielded the amplified TCR beta CDR3 regions. HTBI primers were the set used in a first-round RT-PCR of the TCR CDR3. Each CDR3 protein is one row after TCRdb ran MiXCR on the multiplex PCR reads. The repertoire holds hundreds of thousands of distinct CDR3 sequences, with 16% as singletons. The sample was blood. The receptor set was obtained from a woman aged 35 to 49 with Graves' ophthalmopathy.

This clonotype was seen many times. This CDR3 is CAWSVVGAGDTQYF. CDR3 nucleotides: TGTGCCTGGAGTGTTGTGGGGGCTGGGGATACGCAGTATTTT. The V gene is TRBV30, the J gene TRBJ2-3, with a possible D match to TRBD1 (6 bases). The CDR3 has 14 residues. CDR1 GTSNPN and CDR2 SVGIG come from the germline V gene (reference sequence). V lost 0 bases and J lost 6, with 13 bases in between. The full variable domain, in which reference TRBV30 and TRBJ2-3 provide the parts outside the CDR3, is SQTIHQWPATLVQPVGSPLSLECTVEGTSNPNLYWYRQAAGRGLQLLFYSVGIGQISSEVPQNLSASRPQDRQFILSSKKLLLSDSGFYLCAWSVVGAGDTQYFGPGTRLTVL.

This clonotype was seen more than once but under ten times. The rearrangement links TRBV7-9 to TRBJ2-7, with TRBD2 matching over 8 bases. The germline V gene encodes CDR1 SEHNR and CDR2 FQNEAQ (reference sequence). CDR3 size: 13 residues. V shed 7 bases, J shed 3 bases, and the junction held 5 bases outside the gene matches. The CDR3 sequence: CASTETSDYEQYF. In DNA, the CDR3 is TGTGCCAGCACGGAGACTAGCGACTACGAGCAGTACTTC.

This clonotype was picked up many times. This chain joins TRBV2 and TRBJ1-1; the match to TRBD1 covers 7 bases. V was pared by 4 bases and J by 4 bases, with 12 bases of the junction left unmatched. The CDR3 loop spans 16 amino acids. Germline V gene sequence: CDR1 SNHLY, CDR2 FYNNEI. In DNA form, the CDR3 reads TGTGCCAGCAGTGGGGGACAGCCCTTCTGGGGCACTGAAGCTTTCTTT. Protein sequence: CASSGGQPFWGTEAFF.

The chain couples TRBV5-1 to TRBJ2-1; no firm D call. Trimming cost V 4 bases and J 9 bases, with 14 bases left between them. CDR1 and CDR2 (germline): SGHRS, YFSETQ. The CDR3 is 13 amino acids. CDR3 coding DNA: TGCGCCAGCAGCACCGGGCCGGACGGTGAGCAGTTCTTC. Its protein product is CASSTGPDGEQFF. Full variable domain (outside the CDR3, taken from reference TRBV5-1 and TRBJ2-1): KAGVTQTPRYLIKTRGQQVTLSCSPISGHRSVSWYQQTPGQGLQFLFEYFSETQRNKGNFPGRFSGRQFSNSRSEMNVSTLELGDSALYLCASSTGPDGEQFFGPGTRLTVL.

This clonotype has at least ten counts. This sequence joins TRBV20-1 and TRBJ1-1; D gene uncertain. Trimming cost V 6 bases and J 0 bases, with 8 bases left between them. Germline CDR1 reads DFQATT; CDR2 reads SNEGSKA (reference sequence). The CDR3 is 12 amino acids. The CDR3 bases are TGCAGTGCCCCGACCGTGAACACTGAAGCTTTCTTT. This codes for CSAPTVNTEAFF.

This clonotype was recorded at least ten times. J is TRBJ1-1 and V is TRBV12-3 or TRBV12-4; D possibly corresponds to TRBD1 (6 bases). CDR3 length: 13 amino acids. The V end was cut by 0 bases, the J end by 6 bases, with 8 bases between. The CDR3 loop is CASSLAAGAEAFF. In nucleotides, the CDR3 is TGTGCCAGCAGTTTAGCGGCAGGGGCTGAAGCTTTCTTT.

This clonotype occurred many times. The chain combines TRBV3-1 with TRBJ2-3; 9 bases align to TRBD2. The CDR3 runs 17 residues. The germline gives CDR1 LGHDT, CDR2 YNNKEL (reference sequence). With 1 base clipped from V and 4 bases from J, the junction kept 9 bases outside the gene matches. The CDR3 DNA reads TGTGCCAGCAGCCAAGGGCCAGCGGGGGGTATTGCAGATACGCAGTATTTT. It codes for CASSQGPAGGIADTQYF.

This clonotype was detected ten times or more. CDR3 in amino acids: CASRPSGRGYEQYF. The CDR3 DNA follows: TGTGCCAGCAGACCTAGCGGGAGGGGCTACGAGCAGTACTTC. This chain connects TRBV6-1 to TRBJ2-7, with 12 nucleotides matching TRBD2. The ends lost 6 bases at V and 3 bases at J; junction bases unmatched: 3. Per the germline V gene, CDR1 is MNHNS and CDR2 is SASEGT. The length of the CDR3 is 14 residues.